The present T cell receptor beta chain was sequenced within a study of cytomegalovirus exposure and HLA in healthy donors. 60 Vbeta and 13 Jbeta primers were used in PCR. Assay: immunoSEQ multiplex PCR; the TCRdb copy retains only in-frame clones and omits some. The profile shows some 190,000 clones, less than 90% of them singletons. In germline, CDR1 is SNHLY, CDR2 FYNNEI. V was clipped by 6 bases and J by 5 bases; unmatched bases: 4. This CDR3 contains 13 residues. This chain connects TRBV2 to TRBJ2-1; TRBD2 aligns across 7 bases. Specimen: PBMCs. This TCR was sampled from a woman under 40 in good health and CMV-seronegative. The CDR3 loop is CASRDGTNNEQFF. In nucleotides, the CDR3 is TGTGCCAGCAGAGACGGGACTAACAATGAGCAGTTCTTC. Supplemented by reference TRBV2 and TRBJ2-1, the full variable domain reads EPEVTQTPSHQVTQMGQEVILRCVPISNHLYFYWYRQILGQKVEFLVSFYNNEISEKSEIFDDQFSVERPDGSNFTLKIRSTKLEDSAMYFCASRDGTNNEQFFGPGTRLTVL.